This record concerns one T cell receptor beta chain sequence. The clone's antigen remains unknown. No base qualities exist here, and no much larger clone lies one base off it. V is cut by 2 bases and J by 1 base, and the space between the germline ends is 9 bases. CDR1 SGHRS and CDR2 YFSETQ are derived from the germline V gene. The CDR3 starts with the cysteine, ends with the phenylalanine, and has 14 residues. The retained sequence is limited to the CDR3, 42 bases, with the frame set at the first base. Library creation used the immunoSEQ multiplex PCR assay. A mixture of 60 forward primers for TCR Vbeta segments and 13 reverse primers for TCR Jbeta segments was used in the multiplex PCR. The CDR3 region of rearranged TCR beta genes was amplified from genomic DNA with a multiplex PCR assay. On the Illumina HiSeq System, the amplified TCR beta libraries were sequenced as 87-base-pair reads. Regarding the original processing steps: A later analysis counted about 80 million unique TCR beta chains across the 650 to 700 repertoires, and roughly 9.9 million of these chains were shared by at least two donors. To remove PCR and sequencing errors, raw reads were error-corrected and collapsed into unique sequences using a nearest-neighbor algorithm that merged closely related sequences. To assign V, D and J gene segments, CDR3 sequences were aligned to IMGT reference sequences. For a sequence to be retained, a match of at least six nucleotides to both a V gene segment and a J gene segment was required. Rearrangements were called productive when the CDR3 lacked stop codons and stayed in frame with V and J; all others were non-productive. CDR3 was defined by IMGT convention, running from the second conserved V-encoded cysteine to the conserved J-encoded phenylalanine. In an earlier analysis of 500 to 650 of the donors, sequences lacking an unambiguous match to a single V gene segment were excluded. An earlier analysis of almost 600 of the donors classified V segments as functional when productive rearrangements were above 56.7% and as segregating when the standard deviation between donors was above 5%. To diagnose cytomegalovirus status from the catalog of TCR beta chain sequences, a statistical classification framework was built. V and J gene assignment, in a later analysis, came from comparing TCR nucleotide sequences with IMGT/GENE-DB human TR gene sequences. The TCRdist pipeline was used in a later analysis to assign CDR3 sequences and most-parsimonious VDJ recombination scenarios. A later analysis defined each TCR beta chain by its CDR3 amino acid sequence plus V-gene family, and excluded reads lacking a unique V-gene family. To address suspected cross-contamination and a sequencing artifact, a later analysis removed 592 highly shared, low-generation-probability nucleotide sequences. In a later analysis, a clonal expansion index for each public chain was calculated from normalized within-repertoire ranks of inferred template counts. Generation probabilities in a later analysis came from a VDJ recombination model fitted to out-of-frame rearrangements, and those results were checked against IGoR. In a later analysis, hypergeometric tests were used to score TCR-TCR, TCR-HLA and TCR-CMV co-occurrence, with a repertoire-size bias correction applied to TCR pairs. A later analysis estimated false discovery rates by permuting HLA or CMV assignments 20 times. A later analysis grouped co-occurring TCRs with DBSCAN, adding TCRdist sequence similarity when clustering within HLA-allele-positive subsets. Co-occurrence clustering excluded repertoires with fewer than 30,000 or more than 120,000 public chains, plus five with anomalous nucleotide sharing. TCRdb's version of the immuneACCESS table is confined to in-frame rearrangements and falls short of the full clone set. An unresolved V gene accounts for under half of the shortfall where checked; the remainder is of unknown origin. V, J and clone size derive from that table, while D and trimming were established from the DNA sequence. The table for this sample lists approximately 110,000 clones; over 9.5% of them were counted only once. Jointly, the top ten make up 16% of the sample.

This entry comes from a study of cytomegalovirus exposure and HLA in healthy donors (dated by TCRdb to about 2017). Looking at the study overall: An earlier analysis of roughly 570 of the donors reported 276 Gb of sequence data and some 110 million unique TCR beta sequences obtained from about 179 million T cells. Approximately 300 gigabases of sequencing data and tens of millions of unique TCR sequences were included in an early release covering 550 to 650 HLA-typed donors. Roughly five DR-DQ haplotypes were handled as single units for association and clustering because linkage in the cohort was strong. Donor age, sex, ethnicity and CMV serostatus were compiled together with the repertoire data. In a later analysis, previously published TCR beta repertoires from 666 donors were re-analyzed and high-resolution HLA genotyping was added so that TCR occurrence patterns could be studied. All discovery cohort repertoires had been generated using a single sequencing platform. Rather than drawing on any new phenotypic data, the later analysis identified candidate immune exposures from TCR beta sequences and the way those sequences occurred across donors. In an earlier analysis of 587 of the donors, high-throughput TCR beta sequencing was used to judge whether each TCR beta V gene segment behaved as functional or pseudogenic. HLA typing included class I and class II loci at four-digit resolution. Among the roughly 390 genotyped donors, around 81% belonged to the genetic ancestry cluster associated with self-reported Caucasian donors. High-throughput TCR immunosequencing, statistical association of individual TCRs with disease status, and machine learning were combined to predict cytomegalovirus infection status. On average, over 200,000 unique TCR beta nucleotide sequences were sequenced per donor among some 420 genotyped donors of the cohort, with roughly 18% of those sequences being non-productive. In addition to the first cohort of roughly 670 subjects, a separate validation cohort of 120 different subjects was used. Typing coverage varied by locus: roughly 629-640 donors for A, B, C, DRB1 and DQB1; approximately 560 for DQA1; about 600 for DPA1; roughly 450 for DPB1. The study aimed to test whether signatures of past pathogen exposure could be identified by cataloging public T cell receptors. The T cell repertoires of several hundred subjects were profiled by immunosequencing and related to cytomegalovirus serostatus. A later genetic analysis took genome-wide SNP genotypes for 398 of the 666 donors and used that subset as a discovery cohort. The investigation overall reported the following: Immune exposure information for the cohort was limited to CMV serostatus. Presence/absence analyses assumed roughly uniform sequencing depth across donors, an assumption that may not hold. In a later analysis, HLA-associated TCR beta chains showed more clonal expansion and lower generation probabilities than non-associated chains that were equally common. Several of the top co-occurrence clusters appeared to be linked to parvovirus B19, influenza, CMV and Epstein-Barr virus, according to a later analysis. Correlated functional status among segregating V segments might be attributable to linkage disequilibrium, but an unknown experimental factor could not be ruled out. A later analysis associated about 17,000 TCR beta sequences with specific HLA alleles at a false discovery rate of 0.05. A later analysis found that most CMV-associated TCR beta chains appeared HLA-restricted, with HLA associations seemingly driven largely by CMV exposure. A few of the identified cytomegalovirus-associated TCR beta chains were confirmed in vitro to be specific for cytomegalovirus antigens. This cohort had only TCR beta chains sequenced, and the lack of alpha or paired-chain data limited which features could be detected. It was suggested by the authors that the approach could potentially be generalized to other disease states and immunological phenotypes. In an earlier analysis of 587 of the donors, most TCR beta V segments were observed in productive rearrangements about 90% or about 30% of the time, broadly matching IMGT annotations. In a later analysis, TCR association rates were found to vary across HLA loci, with the most associated TCRs seen for DRB1 alleles and the fewest for HLA-C alleles. When HLA alleles, especially DR and DQ, strongly co-occurred, TCR associations were difficult to assign to individual alleles. Because counts were too low, 15 to 20 rarely observed V segments, including chromosome 9 orphons, were excluded from the earlier analysis of some 540 of the donors. Most TCR sequences were observed very rarely across donors, whereas some public TCRs were present in many individuals. A later genetic analysis reported fewer N-insertions in productive TCRs among donors in an Asian-associated ancestry cluster than the roughly 700-donor mean. An association between a missense DCLRE1C variant and V-gene and J-gene trimming of TCR beta chains was found in a later genetic analysis and replicated in an independent cohort. Some IMGT-functional V segments, including TRBV6-2 and TRBV6-3, could not be distinguished by the 87-base-pair reads and were therefore excluded. Because HLA typing was missing for some donors at each locus, association tests included only the typed subset. The sequencing pipeline was judged likely to have produced a cluster of highly shared sequence variants as a technical artifact. In both the original and validation cohorts, the classifier was reported to diagnose cytomegalovirus status with high specificity and sensitivity. In the study, around 150 TCR beta chains were listed as associated with cytomegalovirus. A further reported finding was that TCR beta sequences accurately predicted the HLA-A and HLA-B alleles for most subjects in the first cohort.

The cohort consisted of 650 to 700 healthy bone marrow donors. At the time of sampling, all cohort members were nominally healthy, though unrecorded immune exposures were likely present. The donor was CMV seropositive and belonged to the group of some 290 seropositive cohort members. A peripheral blood sample was collected from each donor, and TCR beta sequencing was performed on peripheral blood mononuclear cells. Genomic DNA was extracted from the blood cell samples with the Qiagen DNeasy Blood Extraction Kit. Sequenced sample: PBMCs. The TCR was taken from a man in his forties in good health and CMV-seropositive. The chain was built from TRBV5-1 and TRBJ1-1, with no reliable assignment of the D segment. The CDR3 has the sequence CASSLAAENTEAFF. The DNA reads as follows: TGCGCCAGCAGCTTAGCCGCGGAGAACACTGAAGCTTTCTTT. Outside the CDR3, residues come from the reference TRBV5-1 and TRBJ1-1 proteins, so the full variable domain is: KAGVTQTPRYLIKTRGQQVTLSCSPISGHRSVSWYQQTPGQGLQFLFEYFSETQRNKGNFPGRFSGRQFSNSRSEMNVSTLELGDSALYLCASSLAAENTEAFFGQGTRLTVV.